Given below is one T cell receptor beta chain in context. What it binds is unknown. The data derive from a study of T cells in Graves' hyperthyroidism and ophthalmopathy. Study conclusions and caveats: Most expanded thyroid clonotypes above 0.001 recurred in blood. Separating ophthalmopathy from stable hyperthyroidism was achieved by a 13 V-J model.

CDR1 SGHVS and CDR2 FNYEAQ come from the germline V gene. This CDR3 region has 14 residues. Trimming cost V 5 bases and J 1 base, with 9 bases left between them. Patients were aged 18 to 65, had disease duration under 2 months, and had newly diagnosed hyperthyroidism. Diagnoses rested on clinical symptoms, serum thyroxine and TRAb, thyroid ultrasound and orbital computed tomography. What was amplified from RNA transcripts were TCR beta CDR3 regions. TCR CDR3 regions were first amplified by RT-PCR with HTBI primers. TCRdb reprocessed the multiplex PCR reads via MiXCR and lists one record per CDR3 protein. The repertoire has around 380,000 distinct CDR3 sequences, approximately 15% of them found once; the top ten carry more than 20%.

The sample comprised blood. The clonotype originates from a young man with Graves' hyperthyroidism that later progressed to Graves' ophthalmopathy. This chain uses TRBV7-6 with TRBJ1-3, with D maybe TRBD1 (6 bases). CDR3 loop: CASSQGQSGNTIYF. Written as DNA, the CDR3 is TGTGCCAGCAGCCAGGGACAATCTGGAAACACCATATATTTT. The full variable domain, in which reference TRBV7-6 and TRBJ1-3 provide the parts outside the CDR3, is GAGVSQSPRYKVTKRGQDVALRCDPISGHVSLYWYRQALGQGPEFLTYFNYEAQQDKSGLPNDRFSAERPEGSISTLTIQRTEQRDSAMYRCASSQGQSGNTIYFGEGSWLTVV.